These T cell receptor beta chains were read from a single sample in a study of cytomegalovirus exposure and HLA in healthy donors. Libraries were prepared by immunoSEQ multiplex PCR; TCRdb keeps only in-frame clonotypes and omits some of them. The sample yields around 170,000 clones, around four fifths seen once. The sequencing sample was made of PBMCs. These receptors were collected from a woman between 50 and 59 years old in good health and CMV-seropositive. Both conserved end residues are part of each CDR3. A D gene is named only where the DNA matches it firmly. Clone size is stated in some rows and not others, as once, few, many or a class when expanded.

TRBV6-5,-,TRBD1,TRBJ1-4,CASSYSSGTGVEKLFF,TGTGCCAGCAGTTACTCATCCGGGACAGGGGTCGAAAAACTGTTTTTT
TRBV20-1,-,-,TRBJ1-4,CSAFSEKLFF,TGCAGTGCATTCAGTGAAAAACTGTTTTTT
TRBV5-5,few,-,TRBJ1-1,CASSVQDNTEAFF,TGTGCCAGCAGCGTGCAGGATAACACTGAAGCTTTCTTT
TRBV2,-,-,TRBJ2-2,CASSGIGELFF,TGTGCCAGCAGTGGTATCGGGGAGCTGTTTTTT
TRBV7-9,-,TRBD1,TRBJ2-1,CSSSPRTGGNEQFF,TGTTCCAGCAGCCCCCGGACAGGGGGCAATGAGCAGTTCTTC
TRBV7-3,once,-,TRBJ2-3,CASGGGRGLDTQYF,TGTGCCAGCGGGGGGGGGCGGGGTCTAGATACGCAGTATTTT
TRBV14,-,-,TRBJ1-2,CASSQSGYGYTF,TGTGCCAGCAGCCAATCAGGTTATGGCTACACCTTC
TRBV29-1,-,-,TRBJ1-2,CSVNRDGYTF,TGCAGCGTCAACAGGGACGGCTACACCTTC
TRBV2,-,TRBD1,TRBJ2-5,CASVLDRGRETQYF,TGTGCCAGCGTTTTGGACAGGGGGAGGGAGACCCAGTACTTC
TRBV9,-,-,TRBJ2-3,CASSVVGQTTTDTQYF,TGTGCCAGCAGCGTGGTCGGACAAACTACCACAGATACGCAGTATTTT
TRBV7-9,-,-,TRBJ2-7,CASSPLYEQYF,TGTGCCAGCAGCCCCCTATACGAGCAGTACTTC
TRBV15,-,-,TRBJ1-2,CATSRGGGGGYTF,TGTGCCACCAGCAGAGGGGGAGGGGGTGGCTACACCTTC
TRBV6-5,-,-,TRBJ1-5,CASTTGNNQPQHF,TGTGCCAGCACCACAGGGAACAATCAGCCCCAGCATTTT
TRBV19,-,TRBD2,TRBJ2-2,CASAGAGELFF,TGTGCCAGCGCGGGGGCCGGGGAGCTGTTTTTT
TRBV6-5,-,-,TRBJ1-2,CAIHTGTRDGYTF,TGTGCCATCCACACCGGGACAAGGGACGGCTACACCTTC
TRBV2,-,TRBD2,TRBJ2-5,CASILGGTGQETQYF,TGTGCCAGCATCCTGGGGGGGACTGGCCAAGAGACCCAGTACTTC